Each of the 11 T cell receptor beta chains below was sequenced from the same sample in a study of Ad26.COV2.S vaccination and SARS-CoV-2 variants. As to treatment: approximately 18 received Ad26.COV2.S at low or high dose, single or two shots; five or six received placebo; per-sample allocation not given. Day 63 after the first vaccine or placebo injection was the time point for sampling. Sequencing used immunoSEQ multiplex PCR; TCRdb keeps in-frame clones, though not all of them. Of some 370,000 clones listed, roughly four fifths are singletons. The sample here was peripheral blood, taken in a trial of Ad26.COV2.S vaccine versus placebo. These receptors were collected from a person aged 18 to 59 who received the Ad26.COV2.S COVID-19 vaccine or a placebo.

The chain has TRBV5-6 and TRBJ2-7, with unresolved D. This CDR3 is built from 14 residues. Germline lookup yields CDR1 SGHDT and CDR2 YYEEEE. The germline V and J ends were trimmed by 5 bases and 2 bases, with 14 bases remaining between them. The CDR3 sequence: CASRTRTVTYEQYF. The CDR3 DNA sequence: TGTGCCAGCAGGACCCGGACGGTTACCTACGAGCAGTACTTC.

The chain employs TRBV3-1 (or the pseudogene TRBV3-2) and TRBJ2-3, with TRBD2 identical over 9 bases. The CDR3 runs 14 residues. Trimming removed 2 bases from V and 7 bases from J; junction bases left unmatched: 4. Per germline, CDR1 LGHDT and CDR2 YNNKEL (reference sequence). CDR3 in DNA: TGTGCCAGCAGCCAACGAGCGGGAGGAAATACGCAGTATTTT. Translation: CASSQRAGGNTQYF.

The chain links TRBV9 to TRBJ2-1, with D maybe TRBD2 (7 bases). Trimming took off 4 bases at V and 0 bases at J, with 17 bases between the two ends. The CDR3 is 17 amino acids. The germline CDR1 and CDR2 sequences are SGDLS and YYNGEE. CDR3 DNA sequence: TGTGCCAGCAGCCCCTCGGGGGGCTTCGGCTCCTACAATGAGCAGTTCTTC. Its protein is CASSPSGGFGSYNEQFF. The variable domain in full, with the rest retrieved from reference TRBV9 and TRBJ2-1, is DSGVTQTPKHLITATGQRVTLRCSPRSGDLSVYWYQQSLDQGLQFLIQYYNGEERAKGNILERFSAQQFPDLHSELNLSSLELGDSALYFCASSPSGGFGSYNEQFFGPGTRLTVL.

The DNA for the CDR3 is TGTGCCAGCAGTCTCTCAAGTGGCTACACCTTC. Protein: CASSLSSGYTF. This chain uses TRBV12-3 or TRBV12-4 with TRBJ1-2; D ambiguous. Trimming shortened V by 5 bases and J by 7 bases, and 8 bases separated the two germline ends. CDR3 length: 11 amino acids.

The CDR3 nucleotides read TGTGCCAGCAGCTCTGGGACAGGCCTAAACACTGAAGCTTTCTTT. Translated, it gives CASSSGTGLNTEAFF. This chain uses TRBV7-2 with TRBJ1-1; 8 bases are shared with TRBD1. Germline CDR1 SGHTA, CDR2 FQGNSA. V lost 4 bases, J lost 2 bases, and 6 bases stayed unmatched. The CDR3 covers 15 residues.

J is TRBJ1-6 and V is TRBV2; the D is unclear. With 7 bases removed from V and 1 base from J, the gap between germline ends came to 11 bases. The CDR3 runs to 15 residues. Per germline, CDR1 SNHLY and CDR2 FYNNEI. CDR3 sequence (DNA): TGTGCCAGCACCGGGGTAGGGTCCTATAATTCACCCCTCCACTTT. Its protein is CASTGVGSYNSPLHF.

The table lists this clone with a count of one. The J gene is TRBJ2-7, the V gene TRBV7-9; D is ambiguous. V was clipped by 6 bases and J by 5 bases, with 14 bases between them. The germline V gene encodes CDR1 SEHNR and CDR2 FQNEAQ (reference sequence). The CDR3 runs to 13 residues. This CDR3 is CASSFNRAHEQYF. CDR3 DNA sequence: TGTGCCAGCAGTTTCAATAGAGCTCACGAGCAGTACTTC.

About this clone: One end of the junction fails to match germline, which may point to a read error. The J gene is TRBJ2-4, the V gene TRBV3-1 (or the pseudogene TRBV3-2), with 11 bases aligning to TRBD2. CDR1 and CDR2 from the germline V gene are LGHDT and YNNKEL (reference sequence). CDR3 length: 13 residues. The DNA of the CDR3 is TGTGCCAGCAGCCTTAGACTAGCGGGACGGCAGGCCTTC. Translation: CASSLRLAGRQAF.

This sequence joins TRBV5-1 and TRBJ1-2, with TRBD1 identical over 7 bases. V shed 0 bases and J 4 bases; nucleotides not matched to a gene: 6. The CDR3 loop spans 15 amino acids. CDR1 and CDR2 (germline): SGHRS, YFSETQ. In nucleotides, the CDR3 is TGCGCCAGCAGCTTGGAGGGACAGACTATCTATGGCTACACCTTC. Translated: CASSLEGQTIYGYTF.

J is TRBJ2-2 and V is TRBV2, with 9 bases lining up with TRBD1. The CDR3 spans 16 residues. The V gene end was trimmed by 1 base and the J gene end by 1 base; junction bases not matched to a gene: 1. Germline lookup yields CDR1 SNHLY and CDR2 FYNNEI. CDR3 protein: CASSEGDRVNTGELFF. The CDR3 region has the DNA TGTGCCAGCAGTGAAGGGGACAGGGTGAACACCGGGGAGCTGTTTTTT.

The J gene is TRBJ1-1, the V gene TRBV27; D gene unclear. This CDR3 is built from 11 residues. Germline CDR1 MNHEY, CDR2 SMNVEV (reference sequence). V shed 6 bases and J shed 10 bases, with 12 bases lying between them. CDR3 in amino acids: CASRFRRVAFF. In DNA form, the CDR3 reads TGTGCCAGCAGGTTTCGTCGGGTAGCTTTCTTT.